Below, 20 T cell receptor beta chains from the same sample are listed, as sequenced in a study of OX40 agonist ivuxolimab in advanced cancers. The method was immunoSEQ multiplex PCR; TCRdb's version includes in-frame clones alone and lacks a portion of them. Here the sample spans about 38,000 clones, around four fifths being singletons. The sample here was CD4+ or CD8+ T cells sorted from blood, taken in a trial of the OX40 agonist ivuxolimab. All receptors derive from an adult with an advanced solid tumor such as melanoma, head and neck, liver or kidney cancer.

The rearrangement joins TRBV7-2 to TRBJ2-2; D perhaps matches TRBD1 (6 bases). The germline V gene encodes CDR1 SGHTA and CDR2 FQGNSA. V shed 5 bases and J shed 4 bases, with 14 bases lying between them. The CDR3 is 15 residues long. CDR3 sequence reads: CASSAGARGTGELFF. The CDR3 DNA sequence: TGTGCCAGCAGCGCAGGGGCGCGTGGCACCGGGGAGCTGTTTTTT.

As for this clone: At one of its ends the junction is not consistent with the germline gene, which may arise from a read error. The same CDR3 arises from other DNA sequences in this sample as well. The V and J genes are TRBV9 and TRBJ1-2; D perhaps matches TRBD1 (6 bases). CDR3 length: 15 amino acids. CDR1 and CDR2 from the germline V gene are SGDLS and YYNGEE. CDR3: CASSVTGTPNYGYTF. The CDR3 DNA is TGTGCCAGCAGCGTAACCGGGACACCGAACTACGGCTACACCTTC.

J is TRBJ1-2 and V is TRBV15; TRBD1 is a possible D gene (6 bases). CDR1 LNHNV and CDR2 YYDKDF come from the germline V gene (reference sequence). This CDR3 spans 15 amino acids. Trimming shortened V by 0 bases and J by 8 bases, and 16 bases separated the two germline ends. The CDR3 DNA sequence: TGTGCCACCAGCAGAGAGGGGGGGACAAGTAGAGGCTACACCTTC. Residues: CATSREGGTSRGYTF. The complete variable domain, with remaining parts taken from reference TRBV15 and TRBJ1-2, reads DAMVIQNPRYQVTQFGKPVTLSCSQTLNHNVMYWYQQKSSQAPKLLFHYYDKDFNNEADTPDNFQSRRPNTSFCFLDIRSPGLGDTAMYLCATSREGGTSRGYTFGSGTRLTVV.

This clone appeared a few times. This chain joins TRBV10-3 and TRBJ1-2; TRBD1 agrees at 9 bases. With V trimmed by 11 bases and J by 0 bases, 13 bases remained unmatched. Germline V gene lookup returns CDR1 ENHRY and CDR2 SYGVKD. The length of the CDR3 is 16 residues. CDR3 in DNA: TGTGCCGTAGGGCTTGGGGGGACAGGGTCTAACTATGGCTACACCTTC. It yields the protein CAVGLGGTGSNYGYTF.

The chain couples TRBV4-2 to TRBJ1-2; the match to TRBD1 covers 8 bases. Losses at the gene ends were 5 bases for V and 8 bases for J; bases not matched to a gene: 7. CDR3 length: 13 residues. From germline, CDR1 is LGHNA and CDR2 YNFKEQ. The CDR3 is CASSWSGTGGYTF. The CDR3 bases are TGTGCCAGCAGCTGGTCCGGGACAGGCGGCTACACCTTC.

J is TRBJ2-3 and V is TRBV12-1. TRBV12-1 is a known pseudogene. This CDR3 has 14 amino acids. For the CDR3, the DNA is TGTGCCAGCAGCTTTTGCGAGGGGGGTGATACGCAGTATTTT. Residues: CASSFCEGGDTQYF.

This clone was picked up a small number of times. The genes are TRBV5-1 and TRBJ2-7; TRBD2 is a possible D gene (7 bases). Trimming stripped 7 bases from V and 6 bases from J, with 26 bases between. Germline V gene data show CDR1 as SGHRS and CDR2 as YFSETQ. CDR3 length equals 16 residues. The CDR3 nucleotides are TGCGCCAGCGCTGCCGGGGGGCCGGGACCCGAGGCCGAGCAGTACTTC. Translated: CASAAGGPGPEAEQYF.

V and J are TRBV19 and TRBJ2-2; D possibly matches TRBD1 or TRBD2 (5 bases each). Germline CDR1 LNHDA, CDR2 SQIVND (reference sequence). V was trimmed by 5 bases and J by 1 base, leaving 11 bases between them. This CDR3 spans 15 amino acids. The CDR3 is CASSVDGGNTGELFF. The DNA for the CDR3 is TGTGCCAGTAGTGTGGATGGGGGGAACACCGGGGAGCTGTTTTTT.

V is TRBV28 and J is TRBJ1-3; the D is unclear. Germline V lookup: CDR1 MDHEN, CDR2 SYDVKM. V was shortened by 5 bases and J by 2 bases, with 4 bases between the two germline ends. This CDR3 is 12 amino acids long. The CDR3 nucleotides are TGTGCCAGCAGTCCCCCTGGAAACACCATATATTTT. Translated: CASSPPGNTIYF.

The chain has TRBV21-1 and TRBJ1-2. TRBV21-1 is deemed a pseudogene. The length of the CDR3 is 11 residues. CDR3 sequence: CASPRYYGYTF. The CDR3 DNA reads TGTGCCAGCCCCCGTTACTATGGCTACACCTTC.

This chain joins TRBV6-5 and TRBJ1-2; D might be TRBD1 (5 bases). The CDR3 has 12 residues. CDR1 and CDR2 from the germline V gene are MNHEY and SVGAGI. Deletions cut 5 bases from V and 8 bases from J, with 12 bases between. CDR3 loop: CASSPLGGGYTF. CDR3 bases: TGTGCCAGCAGTCCCCTTGGGGGAGGCTACACCTTC.

The rearrangement joins TRBV7-9 to TRBJ1-1; no reliable D call. CDR1 and CDR2 from the germline V gene are SEHNR and FQNEAQ (reference sequence). Trimming took 7 bases from V and 1 from J, leaving 16 bases between them. The CDR3 runs 15 residues. The CDR3 protein is CASTPRESANTEAFF. In DNA form, the CDR3 reads TGTGCCAGCACCCCCCGGGAGTCAGCGAACACTGAAGCTTTCTTT.

Only one count was recorded for this clone. In the same sample, other DNA sequences code for this CDR3. The chain is built from TRBV11-3 and TRBJ2-7; a weak D match, TRBD1 (6 bases). The CDR3 spans 14 residues. V lost 1 base and J lost 3, with 10 bases in between. Per germline, CDR1 SGHNT and CDR2 YENEEA. Here the CDR3 DNA reads TGTGCCAGCAGCTTAGGGGACACCAACTACGAGCAGTACTTC. This codes for CASSLGDTNYEQYF.

The V gene is TRBV11-1, the J gene TRBJ2-3, with 10 bases that match TRBD2. V lost 2 bases and J lost 6; bases outside the gene matches: 14. CDR1 and CDR2 from the germline V gene are SGHAT and FQDESV (reference sequence). CDR3 size: 18 residues. The CDR3: CASSLRDGSGRAWDTQYF. The DNA of the CDR3 is TGTGCCAGCAGCTTAAGGGACGGAAGCGGGAGGGCCTGGGATACGCAGTATTTT.

V is TRBV23-1 and J is TRBJ2-2; 8 bases line up with TRBD1. TRBV23-1 is an ORF, and what it does is uncertain. V was pared by 7 bases and J by 1 base, with 8 bases of the junction left unmatched. There are 16 residues in the CDR3. The CDR3 protein is CASIKLDRGNTGELFF. The DNA of the CDR3 is TGCGCCAGCATCAAACTTGACAGGGGGAACACCGGGGAGCTGTTTTTT.

This chain links TRBV6-6 with TRBJ2-6; D remains ambiguous. Germline-derived CDR1 and CDR2 are MNHNY and SVGAGI (reference sequence). V lost 6 bases and J 2 bases, leaving 8 bases between the germline ends. This CDR3 region has 14 residues. CDR3 in DNA: TGTGCCAGCAGAGGACCCCCTGGGGCCAACGTCCTGACTTTC. It is translated as CASRGPPGANVLTF.

This clone was picked up a small number of times. The V and J genes are TRBV19 and TRBJ1-6; D gene ambiguous. This CDR3 has 11 amino acids. Germline V gene data show CDR1 as LNHDA and CDR2 as SQIVND (reference sequence). The V gene lost 6 bases and the J gene lost 16 bases, with 13 bases spanning the gap. The CDR3 bases are TGTGCCAGTAGCCAAGACCGGGGACTCCACTTT. Residues: CASSQDRGLHF.

DNA of the CDR3: TGTGCCAGCAGTTTATCTGGGCAAACCCTTACTGAAAAACTGTTTTTT. Translation: CASSLSGQTLTEKLFF. The gene calls are TRBV27 and TRBJ1-4; D unresolved. The CDR3 covers 16 residues. V was trimmed by 0 bases and J by 7 bases, leaving 15 bases between them. Germline CDR1 is MNHEY and CDR2 is SMNVEV (reference sequence).

This chain uses TRBV18 with TRBJ1-3; D is uncertain. This CDR3 has 15 residues. Germline V gives CDR1 KGHSH, CDR2 LQKENI. The V gene lost 3 bases and the J gene lost 2 bases, with 11 bases spanning the gap. The CDR3 is CASSPYTDPGNTIYF. The CDR3 region has the DNA TGTGCCAGCTCACCCTACACGGATCCTGGAAACACCATATATTTT. Based on the CDR3 plus reference TRBV18 and TRBJ1-3, the full variable domain is NAGVMQNPRHLVRRRGQEARLRCSPMKGHSHVYWYRQLPEEGLKFMVYLQKENIIDESGMPKERFSAEFPKEGPSILRIQQVVRGDSAAYFCASSPYTDPGNTIYFGEGSWLTVV.

By proportion, this clone is medium-sized (0.01 to 0.1%). V and J are TRBV25-1 and TRBJ1-3; D gene unclear. The CDR3 loop spans 11 amino acids. The V end was cut by 7 bases, the J end by 8 bases, with 9 bases between. Germline CDR1 reads MGHDK; CDR2 reads SYGVNS. CDR3 in amino acids: CASTPGDTIYF. The CDR3 bases are TGTGCCAGCACTCCAGGAGACACCATATATTTT. Full variable domain (outside the CDR3, taken from reference TRBV25-1 and TRBJ1-3): EADIYQTPRYLVIGTGKKITLECSQTMGHDKMYWYQQDPGMELHLIHYSYGVNSTEKGDLSSESTVSRIRTEHFPLTLESARPSHTSQYLCASTPGDTIYFGEGSWLTVV.